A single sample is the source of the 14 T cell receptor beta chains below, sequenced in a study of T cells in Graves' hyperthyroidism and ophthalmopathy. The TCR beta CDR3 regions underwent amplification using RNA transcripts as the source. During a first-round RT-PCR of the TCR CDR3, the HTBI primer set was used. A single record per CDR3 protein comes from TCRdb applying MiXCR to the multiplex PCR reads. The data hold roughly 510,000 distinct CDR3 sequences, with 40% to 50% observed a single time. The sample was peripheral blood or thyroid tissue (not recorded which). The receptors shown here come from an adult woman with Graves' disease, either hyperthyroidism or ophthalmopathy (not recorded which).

The CDR3 loop reads CASSLALGTGVETQYF. The DNA for the CDR3 is TGTGCCAGCAGCTTAGCTTTGGGGACAGGGGTTGAGACCCAGTACTTC. The chain recombines TRBV11-2 with TRBJ2-5; 10 bases line up with TRBD1. This CDR3 has 16 residues. V dropped 1 base and J dropped 5; count of bases not matched to a gene: 7. Germline V gene sequence: CDR1 SGHAT, CDR2 FQNNGV.

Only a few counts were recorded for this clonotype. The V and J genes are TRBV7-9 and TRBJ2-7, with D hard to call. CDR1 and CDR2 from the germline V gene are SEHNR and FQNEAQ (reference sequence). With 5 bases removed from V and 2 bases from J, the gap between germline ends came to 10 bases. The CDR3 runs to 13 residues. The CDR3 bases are TGTGCCAGCAGCCGGCCTGGGGCCTACGAGCAGTACTTC. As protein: CASSRPGAYEQYF.

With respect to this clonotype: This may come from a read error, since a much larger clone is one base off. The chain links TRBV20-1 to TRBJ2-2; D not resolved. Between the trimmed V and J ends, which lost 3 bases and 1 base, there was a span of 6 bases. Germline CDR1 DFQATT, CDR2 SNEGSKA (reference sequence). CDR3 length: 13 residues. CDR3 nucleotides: TGCAGTGCTAGTGTGGGGAACACCGGGGAGCTGTTTTTT. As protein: CSASVGNTGELFF.

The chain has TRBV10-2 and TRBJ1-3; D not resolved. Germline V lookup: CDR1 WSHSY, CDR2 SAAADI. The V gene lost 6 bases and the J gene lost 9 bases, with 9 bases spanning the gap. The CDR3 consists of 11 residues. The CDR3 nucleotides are TGCGCCAGCAGCGGCCGGGGCACCATATATTTT. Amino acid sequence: CASSGRGTIYF.

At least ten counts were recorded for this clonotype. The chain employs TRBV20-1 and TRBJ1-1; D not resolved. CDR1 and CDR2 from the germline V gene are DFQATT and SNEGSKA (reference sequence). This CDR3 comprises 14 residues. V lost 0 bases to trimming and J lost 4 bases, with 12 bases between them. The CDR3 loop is CSARDTGVGTEAFF. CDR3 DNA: TGCAGTGCTAGAGATACCGGGGTCGGCACTGAAGCTTTCTTT.

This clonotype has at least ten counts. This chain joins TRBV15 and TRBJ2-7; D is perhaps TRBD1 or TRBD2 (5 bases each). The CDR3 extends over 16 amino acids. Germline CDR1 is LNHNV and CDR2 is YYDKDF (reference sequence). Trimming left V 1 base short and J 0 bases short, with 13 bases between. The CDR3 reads CATSRARDPRSYEQYF. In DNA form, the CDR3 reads TGTGCCACCAGCAGAGCCCGGGACCCTCGCTCCTACGAGCAGTACTTC.

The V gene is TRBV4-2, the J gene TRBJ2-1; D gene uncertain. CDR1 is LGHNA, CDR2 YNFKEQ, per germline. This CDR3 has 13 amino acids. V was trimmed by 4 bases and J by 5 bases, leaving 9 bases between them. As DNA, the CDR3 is TGTGCCAGCAGCCGGGAACGTAACAATGAGCAGTTCTTC. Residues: CASSRERNNEQFF.

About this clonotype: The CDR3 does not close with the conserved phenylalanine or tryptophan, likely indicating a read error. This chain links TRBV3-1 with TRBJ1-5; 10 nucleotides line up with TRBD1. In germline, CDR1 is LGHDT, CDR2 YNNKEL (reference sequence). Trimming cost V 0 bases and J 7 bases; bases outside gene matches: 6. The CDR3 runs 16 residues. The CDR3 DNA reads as TGTGCCAGCAGCCAAGACCACGGGGACAGGGGCCAGCCCCAGCATTGT. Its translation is CASSQDHGDRGQPQHC.

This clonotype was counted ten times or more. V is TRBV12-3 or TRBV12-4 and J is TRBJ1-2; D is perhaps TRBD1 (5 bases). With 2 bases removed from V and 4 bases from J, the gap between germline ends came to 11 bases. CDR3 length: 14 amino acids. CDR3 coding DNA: TGTGCCAGCAGTTTACGGGGACTGCTCTATGGCTACACCTTC. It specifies CASSLRGLLYGYTF.

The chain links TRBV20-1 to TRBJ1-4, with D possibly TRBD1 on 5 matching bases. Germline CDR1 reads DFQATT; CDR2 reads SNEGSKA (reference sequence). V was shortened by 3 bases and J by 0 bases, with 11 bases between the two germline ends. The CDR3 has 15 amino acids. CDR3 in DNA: TGCAGTGCTAGCTTGGGGGGTTCAACTAATGAAAAACTGTTTTTT. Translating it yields CSASLGGSTNEKLFF.

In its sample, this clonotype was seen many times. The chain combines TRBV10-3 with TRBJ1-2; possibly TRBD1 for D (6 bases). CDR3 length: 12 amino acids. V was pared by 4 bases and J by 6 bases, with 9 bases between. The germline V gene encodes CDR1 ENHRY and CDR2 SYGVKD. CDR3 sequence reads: CAISAYRDGYTF. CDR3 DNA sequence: TGTGCCATCAGTGCTTACAGGGATGGCTACACCTTC.

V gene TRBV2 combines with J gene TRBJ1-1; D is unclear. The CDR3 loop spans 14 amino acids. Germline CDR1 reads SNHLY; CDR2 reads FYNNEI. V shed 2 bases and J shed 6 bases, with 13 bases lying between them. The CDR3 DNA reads TGTGCCAGCAGTGAACAGTCGGGAAGTGCTGAAGCTTTCTTT. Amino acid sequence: CASSEQSGSAEAFF.

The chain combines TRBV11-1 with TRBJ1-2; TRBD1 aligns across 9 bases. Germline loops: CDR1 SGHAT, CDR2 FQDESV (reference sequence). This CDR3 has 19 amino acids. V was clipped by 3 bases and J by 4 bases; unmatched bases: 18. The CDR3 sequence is CASSFLWTGQGKRAYGYTF. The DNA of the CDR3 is TGTGCCAGCAGCTTCCTTTGGACGGGACAGGGAAAGAGGGCCTATGGCTACACCTTC.

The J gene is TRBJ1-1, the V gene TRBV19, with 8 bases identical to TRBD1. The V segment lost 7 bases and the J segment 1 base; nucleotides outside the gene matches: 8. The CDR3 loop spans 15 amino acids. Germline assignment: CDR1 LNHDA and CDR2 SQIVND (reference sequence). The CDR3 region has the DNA TGTGCCAGTATCCCGAACAGGGGGAAGAACACTGAAGCTTTCTTT. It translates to CASIPNRGKNTEAFF.